A selection of T cell receptor beta chains follows, all from one sample in a study of shared clonotypes between healthy human individuals. Using immunoSEQ multiplex PCR, the repertoire was profiled, and TCRdb retains in-frame clones only, with some absent. The sample has 1.4 million or so clones; less than 99% are singletons. The sample taken for sequencing was naive CD4+ T cells sorted from blood. Receptor source: a man under 40 in good health. Both conserved end residues are part of each CDR3. D genes are given only for firm matches. Clone size is not always given. Where it is, it says once, few, many or a class for expanded clones.

abundance: .
j_gene: TRBJ2-3
v_gene: TRBV10-3
d_gene: .
CDR3aa: CAISARQGTSDTQYF
CDR3nt: TGTGCCATCAGTGCACGGCAGGGTACTTCAGATACGCAGTATTTT

abundance: once
j_gene: TRBJ2-3
v_gene: TRBV7-6
d_gene: .
CDR3aa: CASTPDGFTDTQYF
CDR3nt: TGTGCCAGCACCCCGGACGGTTTCACAGATACGCAGTATTTT

abundance: .
j_gene: TRBJ2-3
v_gene: TRBV10-3
d_gene: .
CDR3aa: CAISPYGGGSQATQYF
CDR3nt: TGTGCCATCAGCCCTTACGGGGGCGGTAGCCAGGCTACGCAGTATTTT

abundance: .
j_gene: TRBJ1-1
v_gene: TRBV29-1
d_gene: .
CDR3aa: CSVRQATEAFF
CDR3nt: TGCAGCGTAAGGCAGGCCACTGAAGCTTTCTTT

abundance: .
j_gene: TRBJ2-7
v_gene: TRBV18
d_gene: .
CDR3aa: CASSPTRDNEQYF
CDR3nt: TGTGCCAGCTCACCAACCCGGGATAACGAGCAGTACTTC

abundance: .
j_gene: TRBJ2-7
v_gene: TRBV5-6
d_gene: .
CDR3aa: CASSLTESGEQYF
CDR3nt: TGTGCCAGCAGCTTGACCGAGAGCGGGGAGCAGTACTTC

abundance: .
j_gene: TRBJ2-3
v_gene: TRBV4-1
d_gene: TRBD1
CDR3aa: CASSQGTGVETDTQYF
CDR3nt: TGCGCCAGCAGCCAGGGGACAGGGGTTGAAACAGATACGCAGTATTTT

abundance: .
j_gene: TRBJ2-2
v_gene: TRBV5-5
d_gene: TRBD2
CDR3aa: CASSSGLAGGTGELFF
CDR3nt: TGTGCCAGCAGCTCCGGACTAGCGGGAGGCACCGGGGAGCTGTTTTTT

abundance: .
j_gene: TRBJ2-1
v_gene: TRBV7-3
d_gene: TRBD2
CDR3aa: CASSPLAGGRWNEQFF
CDR3nt: TGTGCCAGCAGCCCGCTAGCGGGAGGGAGGTGGAATGAGCAGTTCTTC

abundance: .
j_gene: TRBJ2-7
v_gene: TRBV5-4
d_gene: .
CDR3aa: CASSLQGSDEQYF
CDR3nt: TGTGCCAGCAGCTTACAGGGATCTGACGAGCAGTACTTC

abundance: .
j_gene: TRBJ2-5
v_gene: TRBV25-1
d_gene: TRBD1
CDR3aa: CASSDADRGIQETQYF
CDR3nt: TGTGCCAGCAGTGACGCGGACAGGGGCATTCAAGAGACCCAGTACTTC

abundance: .
j_gene: TRBJ2-2
v_gene: TRBV10-3
d_gene: .
CDR3aa: CAISAARVSGELFF
CDR3nt: TGTGCCATCAGTGCGGCGAGGGTCTCCGGGGAGCTGTTTTTT

abundance: .
j_gene: TRBJ2-6
v_gene: TRBV18
d_gene: .
CDR3aa: CASSGNGREGPGANVLTF
CDR3nt: TGTGCCAGCTCAGGGAACGGGCGGGAAGGCCCCGGGGCCAACGTCCTGACTTTC

abundance: .
j_gene: TRBJ2-7
v_gene: TRBV5-6
d_gene: .
CDR3aa: CASSFRGVTYEQYF
CDR3nt: TGTGCCAGCAGCTTCAGGGGAGTAACCTACGAGCAGTACTTC

abundance: .
j_gene: TRBJ2-1
v_gene: TRBV5-1
d_gene: .
CDR3aa: CASVGTSYNEQFF
CDR3nt: TGCGCCAGCGTCGGGACTTCTTACAATGAGCAGTTCTTC

abundance: .
j_gene: TRBJ2-5
v_gene: TRBV28
d_gene: .
CDR3aa: CASLGLGETQYF
CDR3nt: TGTGCCAGCCTAGGGTTGGGAGAGACCCAGTACTTC

abundance: .
j_gene: TRBJ2-7
v_gene: TRBV6-6
d_gene: .
CDR3aa: CASRQGSYEQYF
CDR3nt: TGTGCCAGCAGGCAAGGGAGCTACGAGCAGTACTTC

abundance: .
j_gene: TRBJ1-2
v_gene: TRBV7-6
d_gene: .
CDR3aa: CASSRIRVLGTGINGYTF
CDR3nt: TGTGCCAGCAGCCGGATCCGTGTTCTAGGTACAGGGATTAATGGCTACACCTTC

abundance: .
j_gene: TRBJ2-7
v_gene: TRBV18
d_gene: TRBD1
CDR3aa: CASSLTGTGGLPSYEQYF
CDR3nt: TGTGCCAGCTCACTTACCGGGACAGGGGGCCTCCCATCCTACGAGCAGTACTTC

abundance: .
j_gene: TRBJ2-2
v_gene: TRBV5-4
d_gene: .
CDR3aa: CASSVTGELFF
CDR3nt: TGTGCCAGCAGCGTTACCGGGGAGCTGTTTTTT

abundance: .
j_gene: TRBJ2-1
v_gene: TRBV28
d_gene: .
CDR3aa: CASSWDGYSYNEQFF
CDR3nt: TGTGCCAGCAGCTGGGACGGGTATTCCTACAATGAGCAGTTCTTC

abundance: .
j_gene: TRBJ2-3
v_gene: TRBV4-3
d_gene: .
CDR3aa: CASSQRDSTDTQYF
CDR3nt: TGCGCCAGCAGCCAGCGGGATAGCACAGATACGCAGTATTTT

abundance: once
j_gene: TRBJ1-2
v_gene: TRBV7-6
d_gene: TRBD1
CDR3aa: CASSHQLSDRGHGYTF
CDR3nt: TGTGCCAGCAGCCACCAGTTATCCGACAGGGGGCATGGCTACACCTTC

abundance: .
j_gene: TRBJ2-7
v_gene: TRBV15
d_gene: TRBD2
CDR3aa: CATSRDRSSGLYEQYF
CDR3nt: TGTGCCACCAGCAGAGATAGGTCTAGCGGGCTGTACGAGCAGTACTTC

abundance: .
j_gene: TRBJ2-3
v_gene: TRBV29-1
d_gene: .
CDR3aa: CSVRGQYTDTQYF
CDR3nt: TGCAGCGTGCGGGGACAGTACACAGATACGCAGTATTTT

abundance: .
j_gene: TRBJ2-1
v_gene: TRBV19
d_gene: TRBD2
CDR3aa: CASRLAGGPSGNEQFF
CDR3nt: TGTGCCAGTAGGTTAGCGGGAGGGCCTTCCGGCAATGAGCAGTTCTTC

abundance: .
j_gene: TRBJ1-1
v_gene: TRBV27
d_gene: .
CDR3aa: CASSPRRSNTEAFF
CDR3nt: TGTGCCAGCAGCCCCCGCAGGTCGAACACTGAAGCTTTCTTT

abundance: .
j_gene: TRBJ2-5
v_gene: TRBV14
d_gene: TRBD2
CDR3aa: CASSQEMFVGGSAETQYF
CDR3nt: TGTGCCAGCAGCCAAGAGATGTTCGTGGGAGGGAGCGCAGAGACCCAGTACTTC

abundance: .
j_gene: TRBJ2-1
v_gene: TRBV18
d_gene: .
CDR3aa: CASSRKDTYNEQFF
CDR3nt: TGTGCCAGCTCACGAAAGGACACATACAATGAGCAGTTCTTC

abundance: .
j_gene: TRBJ2-1
v_gene: TRBV7-2
d_gene: TRBD2
CDR3aa: CASSLGASGPYNEQFF
CDR3nt: TGTGCCAGCAGCTTAGGAGCTAGCGGGCCTTACAATGAGCAGTTCTTC

abundance: .
j_gene: TRBJ1-1
v_gene: TRBV2
d_gene: .
CDR3aa: CASSETGTEAFF
CDR3nt: TGTGCCAGCAGCGAAACAGGAACTGAAGCTTTCTTT

abundance: .
j_gene: TRBJ2-7
v_gene: TRBV19
d_gene: .
CDR3aa: CASSIYPASYEQYF
CDR3nt: TGTGCCAGTAGTATTTATCCAGCCTCCTACGAGCAGTACTTC

abundance: .
j_gene: TRBJ2-1
v_gene: TRBV14
d_gene: .
CDR3aa: CASKGLSSANEQFF
CDR3nt: TGTGCCAGCAAAGGACTCAGTTCGGCCAATGAGCAGTTCTTC

abundance: .
j_gene: TRBJ2-2
v_gene: TRBV5-6
d_gene: .
CDR3aa: CASNRGTGNTGELFF
CDR3nt: TGTGCCAGCAACCGCGGGACGGGAAACACCGGGGAGCTGTTTTTT

abundance: .
j_gene: TRBJ1-1
v_gene: TRBV6-1
d_gene: .
CDR3aa: CASSAGGNTEAFF
CDR3nt: TGTGCCAGCAGTGCCGGCGGGAACACTGAAGCTTTCTTT

abundance: .
j_gene: TRBJ2-7
v_gene: TRBV14
d_gene: .
CDR3aa: CASSQGWEQYF
CDR3nt: TGTGCCAGCAGCCAAGGGTGGGAGCAGTACTTC

abundance: .
j_gene: TRBJ2-7
v_gene: TRBV7-9
d_gene: .
CDR3aa: CASSLEVLGYEQYF
CDR3nt: TGTGCCAGCAGCTTAGAAGTACTTGGCTACGAGCAGTACTTC

abundance: .
j_gene: TRBJ2-7
v_gene: TRBV7-9
d_gene: .
CDR3aa: CASSLVSGTTYEQYF
CDR3nt: TGTGCCAGCAGCTTAGTATCGGGGACAACCTACGAGCAGTACTTC

abundance: .
j_gene: TRBJ2-3
v_gene: TRBV2
d_gene: TRBD2
CDR3aa: CASSADRTSGSTDTQYF
CDR3nt: TGTGCCAGCAGTGCCGACAGGACTAGCGGTTCCACAGATACGCAGTATTTT

abundance: .
j_gene: TRBJ2-7
v_gene: TRBV4-3
d_gene: .
CDR3aa: CASSRTGALQTGEQYF
CDR3nt: TGCGCCAGCAGCCGCACCGGGGCACTACAAACCGGCGAGCAGTACTTC

abundance: .
j_gene: TRBJ2-1
v_gene: TRBV5-1
d_gene: TRBD2
CDR3aa: CASSRTGTIFNEQFF
CDR3nt: TGCGCCAGCAGCCGAACCGGGACTATTTTCAATGAGCAGTTCTTC

abundance: .
j_gene: TRBJ1-5
v_gene: TRBV19
d_gene: .
CDR3aa: CATKISAGNQPQHF
CDR3nt: TGTGCCACCAAGATATCGGCGGGGAATCAGCCCCAGCATTTT

abundance: .
j_gene: TRBJ2-2
v_gene: TRBV7-2
d_gene: TRBD2
CDR3aa: CASSLVGGRSFTGELFF
CDR3nt: TGTGCCAGCAGCTTAGTGGGCGGGAGGTCGTTCACCGGGGAGCTGTTTTTT

abundance: .
j_gene: TRBJ2-5
v_gene: TRBV5-1
d_gene: .
CDR3aa: CASSSGLGQGLETQYF
CDR3nt: TGCGCCAGCAGCTCGGGACTAGGACAGGGCTTGGAGACCCAGTACTTC

abundance: .
j_gene: TRBJ2-7
v_gene: TRBV11-2
d_gene: TRBD1
CDR3aa: CASSREGAGGRYEQYF
CDR3nt: TGTGCCAGCAGCCGCGAAGGGGCAGGGGGCCGGTACGAGCAGTACTTC

abundance: .
j_gene: TRBJ1-1
v_gene: TRBV2
d_gene: .
CDR3aa: CASSEGVNTEAFF
CDR3nt: TGTGCCAGCAGTGAAGGGGTAAACACTGAAGCTTTCTTT

abundance: .
j_gene: TRBJ2-2
v_gene: TRBV5-4
d_gene: .
CDR3aa: CASRRNTGELFF
CDR3nt: TGTGCCAGCAGACGAAACACCGGGGAGCTGTTTTTT

abundance: .
j_gene: TRBJ2-5
v_gene: TRBV29-1
d_gene: TRBD2
CDR3aa: CSVLGGQETQYF
CDR3nt: TGCAGCGTTCTCGGGGGGCAAGAGACCCAGTACTTC

abundance: .
j_gene: TRBJ2-1
v_gene: TRBV15
d_gene: .
CDR3aa: CATSRVGGLGNEQFF
CDR3nt: TGTGCCACCAGCAGAGTGGGCGGGTTGGGCAATGAGCAGTTCTTC

abundance: .
j_gene: TRBJ2-5
v_gene: TRBV7-7
d_gene: .
CDR3aa: CASSLVGGLGKTQYF
CDR3nt: TGTGCTAGCAGCTTAGTGGGGGGGCTAGGGAAGACCCAGTACTTC

abundance: .
j_gene: TRBJ2-7
v_gene: TRBV9
d_gene: .
CDR3aa: CASSVSPSYEQYF
CDR3nt: TGTGCCAGCAGCGTATCACCAAGCTACGAGCAGTACTTC

abundance: once
j_gene: TRBJ1-1
v_gene: TRBV6-1
d_gene: .
CDR3aa: CASSDLFTGLNAEAFF
CDR3nt: TGTGCCAGCAGTGACCTATTCACAGGGTTGAACGCTGAAGCTTTCTTT

abundance: .
j_gene: TRBJ2-7
v_gene: TRBV29-1
d_gene: .
CDR3aa: CSVGGPTAGGSEQYF
CDR3nt: TGCAGCGTTGGAGGCCCGACAGCGGGCGGATCCGAGCAGTACTTC

abundance: .
j_gene: TRBJ2-1
v_gene: TRBV11-2
d_gene: TRBD2
CDR3aa: CASSLGSLAGVGEQFF
CDR3nt: TGTGCCAGCAGCTTGGGTAGTCTAGCGGGAGTTGGTGAGCAGTTCTTC

abundance: once
j_gene: TRBJ2-5
v_gene: TRBV29-1
d_gene: TRBD2
CDR3aa: CSVVRGRVDSGETQYF
CDR3nt: TGCAGCGTTGTTCGGGGGAGGGTAGATTCAGGAGAGACCCAGTACTTC

abundance: .
j_gene: TRBJ1-2
v_gene: TRBV6-1
d_gene: TRBD1
CDR3aa: CASIWLRDRENGYTF
CDR3nt: TGTGCCAGCATTTGGTTACGGGACAGGGAGAATGGCTACACCTTC

abundance: .
j_gene: TRBJ1-3
v_gene: TRBV11-2
d_gene: .
CDR3aa: CASSLVVSGNTIYF
CDR3nt: TGTGCCAGCAGCTTAGTCGTATCTGGAAACACCATATATTTT

abundance: .
j_gene: TRBJ2-7
v_gene: TRBV27
d_gene: TRBD2
CDR3aa: CASSHIRGGAYEQYF
CDR3nt: TGTGCCAGCAGTCATATAAGGGGAGGGGCGTACGAGCAGTACTTC

abundance: .
j_gene: TRBJ2-7
v_gene: TRBV10-3
d_gene: .
CDR3aa: CATGGLEVGQYF
CDR3nt: TGTGCCACCGGGGGTCTGGAAGTCGGGCAGTACTTC

abundance: .
j_gene: TRBJ2-3
v_gene: TRBV27
d_gene: .
CDR3aa: CASSPAPLWNTDTQYF
CDR3nt: TGTGCCAGCAGTCCCGCCCCACTCTGGAACACAGATACGCAGTATTTT